The clone carrying this TCR beta chain was recorded many times. The CDR3 sequence is 13 residues long. Trimming cost V 5 bases and J 1 base, with 9 bases left between them. The data derive from a study of blood T cells in healthy people across ages. The use of a sample-barcoded 5' primer and a J-beta primer mix characterized a second PCR of 7 to 11 cycles. Via MiXCR, TCRdb re-called the 5' RACE reads, giving one row per CDR3 protein. The sample lists over 450,000 distinct CDR3 sequences; less than 25% were seen once. This same sample was also taken into another study, of T cells of mothers and their children.

The specimen sequenced was blood. This chain joins TRBV12-3 or TRBV12-4 and TRBJ2-7, with D tentatively TRBD2 (6 bases). The sequence was obtained from a boy aged 10-17 years in good health. The CDR3 bases are TGTGCCAGCAGTCCGGGGGTTTCCTACGAGCAGTACTTC. It encodes CASSPGVSYEQYF.